These 26 T cell receptor beta chains came from one sample sequenced in a study of blood T cell repertoires in COVID-19. The assay was immunoSEQ multiplex PCR, and TCRdb's table has in-frame clones only and misses some. The table records some 190,000 clones, 85% of them present only once. The specimen sequenced was peripheral blood. The receptor source for this set is a person aged 70 to 85 with COVID-19, enrolled during active disease.

The chain links TRBV5-8 to TRBJ2-1; D is unclear. This CDR3 is 13 amino acids long. The V gene's germline CDR1 is SGHTS and CDR2 YDEGEE. The ends were cut back, 2 bases at V and 4 bases at J, with 7 bases in the middle. Here the CDR3 reads CASSFPFYNEQFF. DNA for the CDR3: TGTGCCAGCAGCTTCCCATTTTACAATGAGCAGTTCTTC.

Only a few counts were recorded for this clone. V is TRBV27 and J is TRBJ2-1, with 8 bases fitting TRBD2. Germline CDR1 is MNHEY and CDR2 is SMNVEV (reference sequence). V trimming: 3 bases; J trimming: 2 bases; junction bases outside the gene matches: 3. The CDR3 spans 15 residues. This CDR3 reads CASSFSGDPYNEQFF. CDR3 sequence (DNA): TGTGCCAGCAGTTTTAGCGGGGACCCCTACAATGAGCAGTTCTTC.

V is TRBV18 and J is TRBJ2-1; D may be TRBD2 (6 bases). Trimming removed 3 bases from V and 7 bases from J, with 7 bases in between. Per germline, CDR1 KGHSH and CDR2 LQKENI. The CDR3 has 12 residues. The CDR3 DNA reads TGTGCCAGCTCACCCGCGGGGAATGAGCAGTTCTTC. Amino acids: CASSPAGNEQFF. The full variable domain, rest sourced from reference TRBV18 and TRBJ2-1, is NAGVMQNPRHLVRRRGQEARLRCSPMKGHSHVYWYRQLPEEGLKFMVYLQKENIIDESGMPKERFSAEFPKEGPSILRIQQVVRGDSAAYFCASSPAGNEQFFGPGTRLTVL.

This clone is a singleton in its sample. V gene TRBV28 combines with J gene TRBJ1-6; 9 bases fit TRBD1. J was trimmed by 0 bases and V by 7 bases; bases with no gene match: 13. The germline V gene has CDR1 MDHEN and CDR2 SYDVKM. The CDR3 runs to 19 residues. The CDR3 DNA reads TGTGCCAGCAATGGACCGGGACAGGGCCGGAACTCCTATAATTCACCCCTCCACTTT. This translates into CASNGPGQGRNSYNSPLHF.

The V and J genes are TRBV5-1 and TRBJ2-1; TRBD2 matches 10 bases. After removal of 1 base from V and 0 bases from J, the junction contained 7 bases not matched to a gene. The CDR3 has 18 amino acids. Looked up from germline, CDR1 is SGHRS and CDR2 is YFSETQ. The CDR3 region is CASSLKTLAGSSYNEQFF. In DNA form, the CDR3 reads TGCGCCAGCAGCTTGAAGACACTAGCGGGGAGCTCCTACAATGAGCAGTTCTTC.

The V gene is TRBV13, the J gene TRBJ1-1; D is unclear. The CDR3 contains 16 residues. V was trimmed by 2 bases and J by 4 bases, leaving 17 bases between them. Looked up from germline, CDR1 is PRHDT and CDR2 is FYEKMQ (reference sequence). DNA for the CDR3: TGTGCCAGCAGCTTATACCCCGGTCGGGGTGGCACTGAAGCTTTCTTT. It yields the protein CASSLYPGRGGTEAFF.

The chain links TRBV7-8 to TRBJ1-1; the match to TRBD1 covers 8 bases. Germline CDR1 is SGHVS and CDR2 is FQNEAQ. This CDR3 has 14 amino acids. The J segment lost 1 base and the V segment lost 4 bases, leaving 2 bases of the junction unmatched. The CDR3 region has the DNA TGTGCCAGCAGCTCAGGGGGCCGGAACACTGAAGCTTTCTTT. It translates to CASSSGGRNTEAFF.

This rearrangement joins TRBV12-3 or TRBV12-4 to TRBJ2-4; possibly TRBD1 for D (5 bases). The CDR3 is made up of 12 amino acids. V was pared by 6 bases and J by 8 bases, with 11 bases between. Written as DNA, the CDR3 is TGTGCCAGCAGCGCAGACAGTTACATTCAGTACTTC. It codes for CASSADSYIQYF.

This chain joins TRBV5-1 and TRBJ1-2; 11 bases match TRBD1. J was trimmed by 3 bases and V by 4 bases; bases with no gene match: 20. CDR1 is SGHRS, CDR2 YFSETQ, per germline. CDR3 length: 20 residues. This chain's CDR3 is CASSRSMPGQGAIRDYGYTF. The CDR3 nucleotides are TGCGCCAGCAGCCGTTCCATGCCCGGACAGGGGGCTATCAGGGACTATGGCTACACCTTC.

The V gene is TRBV7-2, the J gene TRBJ2-1; 9 bases align to TRBD1. The CDR3 is 15 amino acids. V shed 7 bases, J shed 10 bases, and the junction held 14 bases outside the gene matches. Germline CDR1 SGHTA, CDR2 FQGNSA. Here the CDR3 DNA reads TGTGCCAGCACCTTCACCGGGACAGGGTCACGCGAGCAGTTCTTC. It is translated as CASTFTGTGSREQFF.

J is TRBJ1-4 and V is TRBV5-4, with 7 bases matching TRBD1. Looked up from germline, CDR1 is SGHNT and CDR2 is YYREEE (reference sequence). V was pared by 4 bases and J by 4 bases, with 13 bases of the junction left unmatched. The CDR3 runs to 17 residues. CDR3 in amino acids: CASSLRTGGGNNEKLFF. DNA for the CDR3: TGTGCCAGCAGCCTACGGACAGGAGGGGGGAATAATGAAAAACTGTTTTTT.

This clone appeared once. J is TRBJ2-2 and V is TRBV5-6, with D tentatively TRBD2 (6 bases). Germline V lookup: CDR1 SGHDT, CDR2 YYEEEE. Trimming removed 5 bases from V and 4 bases from J, with 15 bases in between. This CDR3 is built from 15 residues. CDR3 in DNA: TGTGCCAGCAGTGTATGGGGGGTTGGCACCGGGGAGCTGTTTTTT. Protein sequence: CASSVWGVGTGELFF.

V and J are TRBV6-2 or TRBV6-3 and TRBJ1-2; TRBD1 matches 9 bases. V trimming: 5 bases; J trimming: 2 bases; junction bases outside the gene matches: 9. Germline loops: CDR1 MNHEY, CDR2 SVGEGT. This CDR3 has 16 residues. Here the CDR3 reads CASSHQGQGRNYGYTF. In DNA, the CDR3 is TGTGCCAGCAGTCATCAAGGACAGGGGAGGAACTATGGCTACACCTTC.

CDR3 sequence: CASSRGQLTEAFF. The CDR3 DNA follows: TGCGCCAGCAGCCGGGGACAGTTAACTGAAGCTTTCTTT. V is TRBV5-1 and J is TRBJ1-1, with 7 bases that match TRBD1. With V trimmed by 4 bases and J by 5 bases, 5 bases remained unmatched. The CDR3 consists of 13 residues. Looked up from germline, CDR1 is SGHRS and CDR2 is YFSETQ.

The chain carries TRBV27 and TRBJ2-2; a weak D match, TRBD1 (5 bases). The CDR3 sequence is 13 residues long. Trimming cost V 9 bases and J 2 bases, with 10 bases left between them. Germline CDR1 reads MNHEY; CDR2 reads SMNVEV (reference sequence). The CDR3 here is CASGHRNTGELFF. In DNA form, the CDR3 reads TGTGCCAGTGGACACCGTAACACCGGGGAGCTGTTTTTT.

The V call is TRBV19, the J call TRBJ1-5; D is ambiguous. The CDR3 loop spans 15 amino acids. Between the trimmed V and J ends, which lost 4 bases and 5 bases, there was a span of 15 bases. Germline-derived CDR1 and CDR2 are LNHDA and SQIVND (reference sequence). The CDR3 DNA reads TGTGCCAGTAGTAGGGGAGCCAGTAGAGATCAGCCCCAGCATTTT. Translation gives CASSRGASRDQPQHF. Filled out from reference TRBV19 and TRBJ1-5, the complete variable domain reads DGGITQSPKYLFRKEGQNVTLSCEQNLNHDAMYWYRQDPGQGLRLIYYSQIVNDFQKGDIAEGYSVSREKKESFPLTVTSAQKNPTAFYLCASSRGASRDQPQHFGDGTRLSIL.

In this sample, this clone turned up a few times. This chain joins TRBV2 and TRBJ1-1, with 7 bases identical to TRBD1. With 6 bases clipped from V and 5 bases from J, the junction kept 6 bases outside the gene matches. Per germline, CDR1 SNHLY and CDR2 FYNNEI. CDR3 length equals 13 residues. CDR3 nucleotides: TGTGCCAGCAGGACAGGGCCGGGGACTGAAGCTTTCTTT. Protein: CASRTGPGTEAFF.

The chain is built from TRBV15 and TRBJ2-1, with 9 nucleotides matching TRBD2. With V trimmed by 5 bases and J by 0 bases, 11 bases remained unmatched. This CDR3 is 18 amino acids long. Germline V gene data show CDR1 as LNHNV and CDR2 as YYDKDF (reference sequence). The CDR3 reads CATSRGGARLSSYNEQFF. CDR3 nucleotide sequence: TGTGCCACCAGCCGCGGGGGGGCTAGGTTGAGCTCCTACAATGAGCAGTTCTTC. Supplemented by reference TRBV15 and TRBJ2-1, the full variable domain reads DAMVIQNPRYQVTQFGKPVTLSCSQTLNHNVMYWYQQKSSQAPKLLFHYYDKDFNNEADTPDNFQSRRPNTSFCFLDIRSPGLGDTAMYLCATSRGGARLSSYNEQFFGPGTRLTVL.

The chain joins TRBV19 to TRBJ1-6, with D perhaps TRBD1 (5 bases). V gave up 5 bases and J gave up 11 bases, with 13 bases separating them. The germline CDR1 and CDR2 sequences are LNHDA and SQIVND (reference sequence). There are 13 residues in the CDR3. CDR3 sequence reads: CASSATDATPLHF. In DNA form, the CDR3 reads TGTGCCAGTAGTGCGACAGATGCGACACCCCTCCACTTT.

V gene TRBV6-1 combines with J gene TRBJ2-5, with 9 bases identical to TRBD2. The germline CDR1 and CDR2 sequences are MNHNS and SASEGT. V lost 2 bases to trimming and J lost 1 base; unmatched junction nucleotides: 5. The CDR3 consists of 16 residues. This chain's CDR3 is CASSEISGGLQETQYF. CDR3 DNA: TGTGCCAGCAGTGAAATAAGCGGGGGGCTCCAAGAGACCCAGTACTTC.

The chain has TRBV14 and TRBJ1-1; D call uncertain. CDR1 and CDR2 (germline): SGHDN, FVKESK. Trimming removed 0 bases at V and 12 bases at J, with 11 bases between. CDR3 length: 12 amino acids. The CDR3 spells CASSQEWAGTFF. CDR3 bases: TGTGCCAGCAGCCAAGAATGGGCCGGGACTTTCTTT.

The CDR3 sequence: CASSPAGPYEQYF. CDR3 coding DNA: TGTGCCAGCAGCCCAGCAGGGCCCTACGAGCAGTACTTC. The J gene is TRBJ2-7, the V gene TRBV7-2, with D perhaps TRBD1 (5 bases). The CDR3 is made up of 13 amino acids. The V gene's germline CDR1 is SGHTA and CDR2 FQGNSA. Trimming shortened V by 5 bases and J by 2 bases, and 10 bases separated the two germline ends.

The rearrangement joins TRBV6-5 to TRBJ2-3; 8 bases line up with TRBD1. V lost 0 bases, J lost 3 bases, and 2 bases stayed unmatched. The CDR3 runs 15 residues. Germline lookup yields CDR1 MNHEY and CDR2 SVGAGI. CDR3 DNA: TGTGCCAGCAGTTACTCGCAGGGGGCAACAGATACGCAGTATTTT. Protein sequence: CASSYSQGATDTQYF.

V is TRBV6-2 or TRBV6-3 and J is TRBJ2-3; 13 nucleotides line up with TRBD2. Germline CDR1 is MNHEY and CDR2 is SVGEGT. V trimming: 6 bases; J trimming: 4 bases; junction bases outside the gene matches: 4. CDR3 size: 15 residues. For the CDR3, the DNA is TGTGCCAGCAGCAGGACTAGCGGGAGATCAGATACGCAGTATTTT. Protein: CASSRTSGRSDTQYF.

DNA of the CDR3: TGTGCCAGCTCACCACAGGGGACTAGCGGAAGCTACGAGCAGTACTTC. Translation: CASSPQGTSGSYEQYF. The chain joins TRBV18 to TRBJ2-7; the match to TRBD2 covers 11 bases. The germline gives CDR1 KGHSH, CDR2 LQKENI. V lost 1 base, J lost 3 bases, and 5 bases stayed unmatched. This CDR3 comprises 16 residues.

The chain links TRBV10-3 to TRBJ2-4, with a possible D match to TRBD1 (5 bases). The V end lost 0 bases, the J end lost 0 bases, and 6 bases lay between the germline ends. The CDR3 sequence is 15 residues long. Germline V gene data show CDR1 as ENHRY and CDR2 as SYGVKD. The DNA for the CDR3 is TGTGCCATCAGTGAGTCAAGGGGAGCCAAAAACATTCAGTACTTC. It codes for CAISESRGAKNIQYF.